The next 18 T cell receptor beta chains were all read from a single sample in a study of shared clonotypes between healthy human individuals. Using immunoSEQ multiplex PCR, the repertoire was profiled, and TCRdb retains in-frame clones only, with some absent. The repertoire consists of millions of clones, with about 94% occurring once and the leading ten covering around 1.1%. Naive CD8 cells comprised CD45RO-negative, CCR7-positively selected cells, excluding terminally differentiated effector memory CD45RA+ cells. Sequenced: naive CD8+ T cells sorted from blood. Every receptor here comes from a man aged 18 to 29 in good health.

This chain links TRBV6-5 with TRBJ2-7; 8 bases match TRBD1. Germline loops: CDR1 MNHEY, CDR2 SVGAGI. With 2 bases clipped from V and 6 bases from J, the junction kept 6 bases outside the gene matches. This CDR3 contains 14 residues. The CDR3 loop reads CASSYGQGIGEQYF. The CDR3 region has the DNA TGTGCCAGCAGTTACGGACAGGGTATCGGCGAGCAGTACTTC.

The V gene is TRBV7-8, the J gene TRBJ2-7, with a weak D call TRBD2 (5 bases). Germline CDR1 and CDR2: SGHVS and FQNEAQ. The CDR3 length is 13 residues. V was trimmed by 5 bases and J by 2 bases, leaving 10 bases between them. CDR3 bases: TGTGCCAGCAGCCAAGACGGGACCTACGAGCAGTACTTC. This encodes CASSQDGTYEQYF.

This chain uses TRBV4-1 with TRBJ1-6; D is unresolved. The germline V and J ends were trimmed by 3 bases and 9 bases, with 24 bases remaining between them. The CDR3 covers 18 residues. Per the germline V gene, CDR1 is MGHRA and CDR2 is YSYEKL. CDR3 sequence (DNA): TGCGCCAGCAGCCAGACGCCACCAACTGACATTTATGGTTCACCCCTCCACTTT. This codes for CASSQTPPTDIYGSPLHF.

This sequence joins TRBV7-9 and TRBJ1-5; D not resolved. The CDR3 is made up of 15 amino acids. Germline V gene lookup returns CDR1 SEHNR and CDR2 FQNEAQ (reference sequence). Trimming took off 4 bases at V and 0 bases at J, with 10 bases between the two ends. The CDR3 here is CASSSRSYSNQPQHF. The DNA for the CDR3 is TGTGCCAGCAGCTCCAGGTCCTATAGCAATCAGCCCCAGCATTTT.

The chain uses TRBV13 and TRBJ1-5, with 10 positions matching TRBD1. Trimming cost V 5 bases and J 6 bases; bases outside gene matches: 7. The CDR3 has 15 residues. The V gene's germline CDR1 is PRHDT and CDR2 FYEKMQ (reference sequence). This chain's CDR3 is CASSVGTGEGQPQHF. CDR3 in DNA: TGTGCCAGCAGCGTCGGGACAGGGGAGGGTCAGCCCCAGCATTTT.

The chain recombines TRBV13 with TRBJ1-2; no clear D. CDR3 length: 13 amino acids. Trimming left V 1 base short and J 2 bases short, with 5 bases between. Germline CDR1 and CDR2: PRHDT and FYEKMQ (reference sequence). The CDR3 protein is CASSLEDNYGYTF. The CDR3 DNA reads TGTGCCAGCAGCTTAGAGGACAACTATGGCTACACCTTC.

The chain links TRBV27 to TRBJ2-7; D is tentatively TRBD1 or TRBD2 (5 bases each). Germline V lookup: CDR1 MNHEY, CDR2 SMNVEV (reference sequence). The CDR3 is 14 amino acids. V lost 0 bases and J 4 bases, leaving 10 bases between the germline ends. The CDR3 sequence: CASSLSGREYEQYF. The CDR3 nucleotides read TGTGCCAGCAGTTTATCCGGCAGGGAGTACGAGCAGTACTTC.

V usage is TRBV7-9 and J usage is TRBJ2-7, with D possibly TRBD1 on 6 matching bases. Germline loops: CDR1 SEHNR, CDR2 FQNEAQ (reference sequence). This CDR3 has 13 amino acids. The V end was cut by 8 bases, the J end by 0 bases, with 11 bases between. CDR3: CASGGVSSYEQYF. The CDR3 bases are TGTGCCAGCGGGGGCGTCAGCTCCTACGAGCAGTACTTC.

This clone was observed a single time. The V gene is TRBV13, the J gene TRBJ2-1; 12 bases agree with TRBD2. The length of the CDR3 is 14 residues. Germline loops: CDR1 PRHDT, CDR2 FYEKMQ (reference sequence). V trimming: 7 bases; J trimming: 6 bases; junction bases outside the gene matches: 4. Written as DNA, the CDR3 is TGTGCCAGCACTTCTAGCGGGGGGGCCAATGAGCAGTTCTTC. Its translation: CASTSSGGANEQFF.

For this clone: At the DNA level, this CDR3 is encoded by other sequences in the same sample as well. The V and J genes are TRBV29-1 and TRBJ2-7; D perhaps matches TRBD1 (6 bases). The CDR3 consists of 11 residues. V was shortened by 4 bases and J by 6 bases, with 10 bases between the two germline ends. Germline loops: CDR1 SQVTM, CDR2 ANQGSEA. As DNA, the CDR3 is TGCAGCGTTGTTAAAGGGGGCGAGCAGTACTTC. This translates into CSVVKGGEQYF.

Regarding this clone: The sample has other DNA sequences that encode this CDR3 too. This chain uses TRBV4-1 with TRBJ2-1; D is perhaps TRBD1 (5 bases). CDR3 length: 11 residues. Germline V lookup: CDR1 MGHRA, CDR2 YSYEKL. The V and J ends lost 1 base and 10 bases respectively, with 5 bases between them. CDR3 protein: CASSQGTEQFF. The CDR3 bases are TGCGCCAGCAGCCAAGGGACAGAGCAGTTCTTC.

The rearrangement joins TRBV29-1 to TRBJ2-7, with D maybe TRBD1 (5 bases). Trimming stripped 4 bases from V and 12 bases from J, with 13 bases between. CDR1 and CDR2 (germline): SQVTM, ANQGSEA. CDR3 length: 10 amino acids. CDR3 DNA: TGCAGCGTTGGTTGGGGCCCCCGGTACTTC. This translates into CSVGWGPRYF.

This rearrangement joins TRBV7-9 to TRBJ1-1; tentatively, D is TRBD1 (5 bases). The CDR3 has 14 residues. Between the trimmed V and J ends, which lost 5 bases and 4 bases, there was a span of 14 bases. The V gene's germline CDR1 is SEHNR and CDR2 FQNEAQ (reference sequence). The chain's CDR3 is CASSHSHRPTEAFF. CDR3 nucleotides: TGTGCCAGCAGCCACTCACACAGGCCCACTGAAGCTTTCTTT.

The CDR3 is CASSEDGLGDTQYF. CDR3 nucleotides: TGTGCCAGCAGTGAAGACGGGCTCGGAGATACGCAGTATTTT. V is TRBV2 and J is TRBJ2-3; D is uncertain. This CDR3 contains 14 residues. CDR1 is SNHLY, CDR2 FYNNEI, per germline. Trimming removed 1 base at V and 5 bases at J, with 10 bases between.

The V gene is TRBV2, the J gene TRBJ2-4, with D perhaps TRBD1 or TRBD2 (5 bases each). The V end was cut by 1 base, the J end by 5 bases, with 15 bases between. The V gene's germline CDR1 is SNHLY and CDR2 FYNNEI. This CDR3 has 16 amino acids. The CDR3 loop reads CASSEVFGAGENIQYF. The DNA for the CDR3 is TGTGCCAGCAGTGAAGTCTTTGGGGCCGGGGAAAACATTCAGTACTTC.

J is TRBJ1-4 and V is TRBV5-6, with 8 bases lining up with TRBD1. The CDR3 consists of 15 residues. Unmatched junction bases numbered 5, after V lost 3 bases and J lost 4 bases. Germline assignment: CDR1 SGHDT and CDR2 YYEEEE. The CDR3 reads CASSWTGLSNEKLFF. CDR3 DNA sequence: TGTGCCAGCAGCTGGACAGGGCTTAGTAATGAAAAACTGTTTTTT.

This clone was counted once. V usage is TRBV5-4 and J usage is TRBJ2-3; D is perhaps TRBD1 (6 bases). Trimming shortened V by 1 base and J by 6 bases, and 15 bases separated the two germline ends. Germline CDR1 SGHNT, CDR2 YYREEE (reference sequence). CDR3 length equals 15 residues. The CDR3 spells CASSLLGAPPDTQYF. The DNA for the CDR3 is TGTGCCAGCAGCTTGTTGGGGGCCCCACCTGATACGCAGTATTTT.

The rearrangement links TRBV27 to TRBJ2-1; TRBD2 agrees at 11 bases. Per the germline V gene, CDR1 is MNHEY and CDR2 is SMNVEV (reference sequence). The V and J ends lost 8 bases and 2 bases, in that order; junction bases with no gene match: 14. The CDR3 runs to 18 residues. In DNA, the CDR3 is TGTGCCAGCTATTCCTGGGTTAGCGGGGGGGCGACCTACAATGAGCAGTTCTTC. It translates to CASYSWVSGGATYNEQFF.